This TCR beta chain was profiled in a study of blood T cells in healthy people across ages. Study outcomes and limitations: Both naive CD4+ cell counts and diversity were greater in long-lived donors than in aged donors.

The germline V gene encodes CDR1 MDHEN and CDR2 SYDVKM. This CDR3 contains 17 residues. J gave up 3 bases and V 7 bases, and 16 bases lay outside the gene matches. It was with a sample-barcoded 5' primer and a J-beta primer mix that a second PCR of roughly 6 to 11 cycles was run. MiXCR, applied by TCRdb to the 5' RACE reads, yields one record per CDR3 protein. Of 1.8 million or so distinct CDR3 sequences listed, 39% are singletons. This clonotype was recorded a few times. Its antigen is not identified. This receptor was identified in a human donor in good health. The specimen was blood. The chain combines TRBV28 with TRBJ2-7; TRBD1 agrees at 9 bases. The CDR3 region has the DNA TGTGCCAGCACCCGACCAATCCGGGACAGGGCTTACTACGAGCAGTACTTC. Its translation is CASTRPIRDRAYYEQYF.